The sequence of this T cell receptor beta chain was determined in a study of cytomegalovirus exposure and HLA in healthy donors (dated by TCRdb to the late 2010s). For context, the study as a whole: According to an earlier analysis of several hundred of the donors, roughly 180 million T cells yielded approximately 120 million unique TCR beta sequences and about 300 Gb of sequence data. Roughly 310 gigabases of sequencing data and 78 million or so unique TCR sequences were included in an early release covering under 650 HLA-typed donors. The genetic ancestry cluster associated with self-reported Caucasian donors included over 65% of the roughly 380 genotyped donors. The study aimed to test whether signatures of past pathogen exposure could be identified by cataloging public T cell receptors. The study used immunosequencing to profile the T cell repertoires of about 670 subjects and linked those repertoires to cytomegalovirus serostatus. Along with the approximately 620-subject first cohort, a separate validation cohort of over 90 different subjects was used. To predict cytomegalovirus infection status, the study brought together high-throughput TCR immunosequencing, statistical association of individual TCRs with disease status, and machine learning. A later analysis re-examined previously published TCR beta repertoires from just over 650 donors and added high-resolution HLA genotyping to investigate patterns of TCR occurrence. Rather than drawing on any new phenotypic data, the later analysis identified candidate immune exposures from TCR beta sequences and the way those sequences occurred across donors. To decide whether each TCR beta V gene segment behaved as functional or pseudogenic, an earlier analysis of over 500 of the donors relied on high-throughput TCR beta sequencing. Alongside the repertoire data, information on donor age, sex, ethnicity and CMV serostatus was compiled. Genome-wide SNP genotypes for about 65% of the 666 donors were used in a later genetic analysis, which treated that subset as a discovery cohort. Every discovery cohort repertoire had been produced on one sequencing platform. HLA typing covered class I and class II loci at four-digit resolution. Typing coverage varied by locus: about 620-630 donors for A, B, C, DRB1 and DQB1; approximately 500 for DQA1; more than 600 for DPA1; approximately 470 for DPB1. A handful of DR-DQ haplotypes were treated as single units for association and clustering because of strong linkage in the cohort. Among roughly 400 genotyped donors of the cohort, an average of about 240,000 unique TCR beta nucleotide sequences were sequenced per donor, roughly 20% of them non-productive. What the authors observed across the whole study: A later analysis associated 15,000 or so TCR beta sequences with specific HLA alleles at a false discovery rate of 0.05. A further reported finding was that TCR beta sequences accurately predicted the HLA-A and HLA-B alleles for most subjects in the first cohort. A total of roughly 160 TCR beta chains were listed by the study as associated with cytomegalovirus. A later genetic analysis associated a missense DCLRE1C variant with V-gene and J-gene trimming of TCR beta chains, and an independent cohort replicated the association. According to a later analysis, parvovirus B19, influenza, CMV and Epstein-Barr virus appeared linked to several top co-occurrence clusters. According to a later analysis, most CMV-associated TCR beta chains appeared to be HLA-restricted, and the HLA associations seemed to be driven largely by CMV exposure. A later analysis found that TCR association rates varied across HLA loci, with DRB1 alleles showing the most associated TCRs and HLA-C alleles the fewest. In both the original and validation cohorts, the classifier was reported to diagnose cytomegalovirus status with high specificity and sensitivity. Most TCR sequences were observed very rarely across donors, whereas some public TCRs were present in many individuals. In a later analysis, HLA-associated TCR beta chains were found to be more clonally expanded and to have lower generation probabilities than equally common non-associated chains. Roughly uniform sequencing depth across donors was assumed in presence/absence analyses, although this assumption may not hold. When HLA alleles, especially DR and DQ, strongly co-occurred, TCR associations were difficult to assign to individual alleles. Broadly in line with IMGT annotations, most TCR beta V segments showed up in productive rearrangements about 87% or about 30% of the time in an earlier analysis of 587 of the donors. In vitro tests confirmed that three of the cytomegalovirus-associated TCR beta chains recognize cytomegalovirus antigens. The sequencing pipeline was judged likely to have produced a cluster of highly shared sequence variants as a technical artifact. The authors suggested that the approach could potentially be generalized to other disease states and immunological phenotypes. Linkage disequilibrium might explain the correlated functional status among segregating V segments, but an unknown experimental factor could not be excluded. Because the 87-base-pair reads could not distinguish some IMGT-functional V segments, including TRBV6-2 and TRBV6-3, those segments were excluded. In a later genetic analysis, fewer N-insertions in productive TCRs were reported among donors in an Asian-associated ancestry cluster than the roughly 710-donor mean. Because some donors lacked HLA typing at each locus, the association tests relied only on the typed subset. The earlier analysis of approximately 560 of the donors excluded seventeen rarely observed V segments, including chromosome 9 orphons, because counts were too low. Immune exposure information for the cohort was limited to CMV serostatus. In this cohort, only TCR beta chains were sequenced, and detectable features were limited by the absence of alpha or paired-chain data.

Library construction relied on the immunoSEQ multiplex PCR assay. For the multiplex PCR, a mixture combining 60 forward primers for TCR Vbeta segments and 13 reverse primers for TCR Jbeta segments was used. Amplification of the CDR3 region of rearranged TCR beta genes was performed with a multiplex PCR assay on genomic DNA. Amplified TCR beta libraries were sequenced as 87-base-pair reads on the Illumina HiSeq System. On the study's bioinformatics: Across the 700 or so repertoires, a later analysis counted tens of millions of unique TCR beta chains, roughly 11 million of which were shared by at least two donors. Raw reads were error-corrected and collapsed into unique sequences by a nearest-neighbor algorithm in which closely related sequences were merged to remove PCR and sequencing errors. CDR3 sequences were aligned to IMGT reference sequences to assign V, D and J gene segments. For a sequence to be retained, at least a six-nucleotide match to both a V gene segment and a J gene segment was required. A rearrangement counted as productive if the CDR3 had no stop codons and remained in frame with V and J, and every other rearrangement counted as non-productive. Following IMGT convention, CDR3 was defined as the stretch from the second conserved V-encoded cysteine up to the conserved J-encoded phenylalanine. The earlier analysis of a few hundred of the donors excluded any sequence lacking an unambiguous match to a single V gene segment. An earlier analysis of a few hundred of the donors called V segments functional above 56.7% productive rearrangements and segregating when the between-donor standard deviation exceeded 5%. A statistical classification framework was built for diagnosing cytomegalovirus status from the catalog of TCR beta chain sequences. In a later analysis, V and J genes were assigned by comparing TCR nucleotide sequences against IMGT/GENE-DB human TR gene sequences. Using the TCRdist pipeline, a later analysis assigned CDR3 sequences along with most-parsimonious VDJ recombination scenarios. In a later analysis, each TCR beta chain was defined by its CDR3 amino acid sequence together with its V-gene family, and reads without a unique V-gene family were excluded. As a way to deal with suspected cross-contamination and a sequencing artifact, a later analysis dropped hundreds of nucleotide sequences that were highly shared and had low generation probability. In a later analysis, a clonal expansion index for each public chain was calculated from normalized within-repertoire ranks of inferred template counts. Generation probabilities in a later analysis came from a VDJ recombination model fitted to out-of-frame rearrangements, and those results were checked against IGoR. In a later analysis, TCR-TCR, TCR-HLA and TCR-CMV co-occurrence was scored with hypergeometric tests, and a repertoire-size bias correction was applied to TCR pairs. In a later analysis, false discovery rates were estimated by permuting HLA or CMV assignments 20 times. In a later analysis, co-occurring TCRs were grouped with DBSCAN, and TCRdist sequence similarity was added when clustering was performed within HLA-allele-positive subsets. Co-occurrence clustering excluded repertoires with fewer than 30,000 or more than 120,000 public chains, plus five with anomalous nucleotide sharing. In its TCRdb copy, this immuneACCESS table keeps in-frame sequences only and misses some clones. Where compared with another copy, unresolved V genes explain less than half of these, and the others have no known cause. That table supplies the V and J calls and clone size; D and trimming were determined from the DNA. The table kept for this sample lists 130,000 or so clones. The ten biggest clones cover approximately 1.6% of the sample.

The cohort comprised fewer than 750 healthy bone marrow donors. Cohort members were all nominally healthy when sampled, although unrecorded immune exposures were likely present. The donor tested CMV seropositive, placing the donor among the roughly 300 seropositive members of the cohort. Every donor gave a peripheral blood sample, and the peripheral blood mononuclear cells from that sample were used for TCR beta sequencing. Genomic DNA was extracted from the blood cell samples with the Qiagen DNeasy Blood Extraction Kit. The germline V gene encodes CDR1 SNHLY and CDR2 FYNNEI. V is trimmed back by 7 bases and J by 3 bases, and the junction contains 6 bases that no gene match accounts for. There are 15 amino acids in the CDR3, from cysteine to phenylalanine inclusive. CDR3 DNA is the only sequence kept; it has 45 bases, read in frame from the first base. As regards this clone: Its antigen is currently not known.

Here the chain combines TRBV2 and TRBJ2-3; 11 bases in between match TRBD2. This receptor was identified in a middle-aged woman in good health and CMV-seropositive. Source material: PBMCs. The CDR3 loop reads CASKVLAGATDTQYF. The nucleotides read TGTGCCAGCAAAGTACTAGCGGGAGCAACAGATACGCAGTATTTT. The full variable domain, completed from the reference TRBV2 and TRBJ2-3 proteins outside the CDR3, reads EPEVTQTPSHQVTQMGQEVILRCVPISNHLYFYWYRQILGQKVEFLVSFYNNEISEKSEIFDDQFSVERPDGSNFTLKIRSTKLEDSAMYFCASKVLAGATDTQYFGPGTRLTVL.